The 20 T cell receptor beta chains given below trace back to one sample, sequenced in a study of early T cells in non-severe SARS-CoV-2 infection. From the 5' RACE reads, TCRdb called clonotypes with MiXCR, one entry per CDR3 protein. The profile shows 69,000 or so distinct CDR3 sequences, about 12% of them singletons. The sequenced sample consisted of whole blood. The receptors were gathered from an adult who was a healthcare worker with PCR-confirmed SARS-CoV-2 infection or an uninfected control (not recorded which).

This clonotype was counted at least ten times. This chain joins TRBV9 and TRBJ2-6; D unresolved. From germline, CDR1 is SGDLS and CDR2 YYNGEE. Trimming cost V 0 bases and J 1 base, with 11 bases left between them. The CDR3 contains 17 residues. The CDR3: CASSVAGAGSGANVLTF. In DNA, the CDR3 is TGTGCCAGCAGCGTAGCTGGTGCCGGGTCTGGGGCCAACGTCCTGACTTTC.

This clonotype was observed a handful of times. The chain uses TRBV2 and TRBJ2-2, with D perhaps TRBD1 or TRBD2 (5 bases each). Germline V lookup: CDR1 SNHLY, CDR2 FYNNEI. The CDR3 is made up of 14 amino acids. Trimming removed 6 bases at V and 5 bases at J, with 13 bases between. The DNA of the CDR3 is TGTGCCAGCAGGAGGGACCACCGTACCGGGGAGCTGTTTTTT. This encodes CASRRDHRTGELFF. The full variable domain, with the rest looked up from reference TRBV2 and TRBJ2-2, is EPEVTQTPSHQVTQMGQEVILRCVPISNHLYFYWYRQILGQKVEFLVSFYNNEISEKSEIFDDQFSVERPDGSNFTLKIRSTKLEDSAMYFCASRRDHRTGELFFGEGSRLTVL.

This clonotype was recorded many times. The rearrangement joins TRBV20-1 to TRBJ1-6; tentatively, D is TRBD1 (5 bases). V lost 3 bases and J 0 bases, leaving 9 bases between the germline ends. Germline V gives CDR1 DFQATT, CDR2 SNEGSKA (reference sequence). The CDR3 has 15 residues. The CDR3: CSARGDSSYNSPLHF. The CDR3 DNA reads as TGCAGTGCTAGGGGCGACAGCTCCTATAATTCACCCCTCCACTTT.

The sample holds many counts of this clonotype. The chain recombines TRBV19 with TRBJ2-3, with D maybe TRBD2 (6 bases). This CDR3 has 15 residues. With 3 bases removed from V and 6 bases from J, the gap between germline ends came to 16 bases. CDR1 and CDR2 from the germline V gene are LNHDA and SQIVND (reference sequence). CDR3 nucleotide sequence: TGTGCCAGTAGTATGAGCGGGTCCCCGCGGGATACGCAGTATTTT. Translated, it gives CASSMSGSPRDTQYF. The entire variable domain, with the rest obtained from reference TRBV19 and TRBJ2-3, is as follows: DGGITQSPKYLFRKEGQNVTLSCEQNLNHDAMYWYRQDPGQGLRLIYYSQIVNDFQKGDIAEGYSVSREKKESFPLTVTSAQKNPTAFYLCASSMSGSPRDTQYFGPGTRLTVL.

This clonotype showed up just a few times. One junction end does not reproduce the germline sequence, and a read error may be involved. This chain uses TRBV29-1 with TRBJ2-5; tentative D call: TRBD1 (5 bases). This CDR3 comprises 12 residues. CDR1 and CDR2 (germline): SQVTM, ANQGSEA. CDR3 amino acids: CSVAGYQETQYF. The CDR3 DNA reads TGCAGCGTGGCAGGGTACCAAGAGACCCAATACTTC.

This clonotype was recorded a few times. V and J are TRBV7-6 and TRBJ2-2; 10 bases agree with TRBD2. Per the germline V gene, CDR1 is SGHVS and CDR2 is FNYEAQ. Germline trimming cut 2 bases from V and 3 bases from J; bases unmatched to any gene: 0. The CDR3 sequence is 15 residues long. Here the CDR3 reads CASSLLAGDTGELFF. The CDR3 coding sequence is TGTGCCAGCAGCTTACTAGCGGGGGACACCGGGGAGCTGTTTTTT.

The chain has TRBV5-5 and TRBJ1-2; a possible D gene is TRBD1 (6 bases). The V end lost 3 bases, the J end lost 0 bases, and 12 bases lay between the germline ends. CDR1 and CDR2 from the germline V gene are SGHKS and YYEKEE (reference sequence). The CDR3 totals 15 residues. The CDR3 bases are TGTGCCAGCAGCTCTACGCAGGGGACTAACTATGGCTACACCTTC. This codes for CASSSTQGTNYGYTF. The entire variable domain, with the rest obtained from reference TRBV5-5 and TRBJ1-2, is as follows: DAGVTQSPTHLIKTRGQQVTLRCSPISGHKSVSWYQQVLGQGPQFIFQYYEKEERGRGNFPDRFSARQFPNYSSELNVNALLLGDSALYLCASSSTQGTNYGYTFGSGTRLTVV.

The table lists this clonotype with many counts. The chain employs TRBV7-3 and TRBJ2-1; TRBD2 matches 9 bases. With V trimmed by 4 bases and J by 0 bases, 13 bases remained unmatched. Per germline, CDR1 SGHTA and CDR2 FQGTGA. This CDR3 spans 19 amino acids. The CDR3 DNA is TGTGCCAGCAGCTCCTCTGGGGCGGGAGGGCCAGACTCCTACAATGAGCAGTTCTTC. This translates into CASSSSGAGGPDSYNEQFF.

This clonotype appeared many times. The chain couples TRBV20-1 to TRBJ1-4, with D hard to call. V lost 0 bases and J 6 bases, leaving 11 bases between the germline ends. CDR3 length: 14 residues. CDR1 and CDR2 (germline): DFQATT, SNEGSKA (reference sequence). As DNA, the CDR3 is TGCAGTGCTAGAGATCCTGGCGTGTATGAAAAACTGTTTTTT. It encodes CSARDPGVYEKLFF.

The V and J genes are TRBV18 and TRBJ2-1; tentatively, D is TRBD2 (6 bases). Trimming removed 2 bases from V and 7 bases from J, with 12 bases in between. This CDR3 region has 14 residues. Germline V gene sequence: CDR1 KGHSH, CDR2 LQKENI. The CDR3 DNA sequence: TGTGCCAGCTCACCAGAGGGACTGGGAAATGAGCAGTTCTTC. This codes for CASSPEGLGNEQFF.

This clonotype is termed medium-sized. This rearrangement joins TRBV5-5 to TRBJ2-5; D not certain. Germline V gives CDR1 SGHKS, CDR2 YYEKEE (reference sequence). The CDR3 runs to 13 residues. The V end was cut by 1 base, the J end by 2 bases, with 6 bases between. The CDR3 loop is CASSLRGQETQYF. In nucleotides, the CDR3 is TGTGCCAGCAGCTTGCGAGGTCAAGAGACCCAGTACTTC.

This clonotype came up a few times. The V and J genes are TRBV28 and TRBJ1-2, with D uncertain. The V end was cut by 8 bases, the J end by 0 bases, with 10 bases between. CDR1 is MDHEN, CDR2 SYDVKM, per germline. This CDR3 is 13 amino acids long. CDR3 bases: TGTGCCAGCGCGACTCGAGCTAACTATGGCTACACCTTC. The encoded protein is CASATRANYGYTF.

Only a few counts were recorded for this clonotype. This chain links TRBV5-1 with TRBJ2-3, with D uncertain. From germline, CDR1 is SGHRS and CDR2 YFSETQ. V was trimmed by 0 bases and J by 0 bases, leaving 14 bases between them. There are 17 residues in the CDR3. In nucleotides, the CDR3 is TGCGCCAGCAGCTTGGGCTTAATACCCCCTAGCACAGATACGCAGTATTTT. It is translated as CASSLGLIPPSTDTQYF.

This clonotype has a count of ten or more. The chain recombines TRBV10-3 with TRBJ1-5; 7 positions agree with TRBD1. The CDR3 length is 13 residues. V lost 9 bases and J lost 0; bases outside the gene matches: 2. Germline assignment: CDR1 ENHRY and CDR2 SYGVKD. As DNA, the CDR3 is TGTGCCATTGGGACAGATAGCAATCAGCCCCAGCATTTT. Its protein product is CAIGTDSNQPQHF.

At least ten counts were recorded for this clonotype. The chain employs TRBV7-2 and TRBJ2-7; D unresolved. The CDR3 loop spans 14 amino acids. Trimming shortened V by 1 base and J by 2 bases, and 9 bases separated the two germline ends. Per germline, CDR1 SGHTA and CDR2 FQGNSA. CDR3 DNA sequence: TGTGCCAGCAGCTTAGTGAGTAGGACCTACGAGCAGTACTTC. Residues: CASSLVSRTYEQYF. Together with reference TRBV7-2 and TRBJ2-7, the CDR3 gives the full variable domain: GAGVSQSPSNKVTEKGKDVELRCDPISGHTALYWYRQSLGQGLEFLIYFQGNSAPDKSGLPSDRFSAERTGGSVSTLTIQRTQQEDSAVYLCASSLVSRTYEQYFGPGTRLTVT.

This clonotype was seen a few times. The chain combines TRBV7-2 with TRBJ2-7, with TRBD1 identical over 7 bases. Per the germline V gene, CDR1 is SGHTA and CDR2 is FQGNSA. The CDR3 contains 14 residues. V shed 5 bases, J shed 3 bases, and the junction held 7 bases outside the gene matches. The CDR3, as DNA: TGTGCCAGCAGCCCATACGGACAGGACTACGAGCAGTACTTC. It is translated as CASSPYGQDYEQYF.

This clonotype was counted a few times. V usage is TRBV7-9 and J usage is TRBJ2-4; tentatively, D is TRBD2 (6 bases). V gave up 1 base and J gave up 0 bases, with 10 bases separating them. Germline V lookup: CDR1 SEHNR, CDR2 FQNEAQ (reference sequence). There are 16 residues in the CDR3. CDR3 in amino acids: CASSLGGTVAKNIQYF. CDR3 DNA sequence: TGTGCCAGCAGCTTAGGCGGGACGGTAGCCAAAAACATTCAGTACTTC.

The sample holds many counts of this clonotype. The chain recombines TRBV2 with TRBJ1-2, with 7 bases that match TRBD1. The V and J ends lost 6 bases and 0 bases, in that order; junction bases with no gene match: 1. The CDR3 is made up of 13 amino acids. The germline V gene has CDR1 SNHLY and CDR2 FYNNEI. The CDR3 spells CASSGTANYGYTF. CDR3 sequence (DNA): TGTGCCAGCAGCGGGACAGCTAACTATGGCTACACCTTC.

The chain joins TRBV5-1 to TRBJ1-5; D not resolved. The V and J ends lost 4 bases and 4 bases respectively, with 15 bases between them. The CDR3 contains 15 residues. Germline V CDR1 and CDR2: SGHRS, YFSETQ. Here the CDR3 reads CASSPRPGGNQPQHF. The CDR3 nucleotides are TGCGCCAGCAGCCCCCGACCCGGCGGGAATCAGCCCCAGCATTTT.

This clonotype was seen at least ten times. The chain couples TRBV7-6 to TRBJ1-1; D is unclear. Germline V gene sequence: CDR1 SGHVS, CDR2 FNYEAQ. V lost 5 bases and J lost 5, with 12 bases in between. CDR3 length: 13 amino acids. The CDR3 loop is CASSENRGTEAFF. The CDR3, as DNA: TGTGCCAGCAGCGAAAATCGCGGGACTGAAGCTTTCTTT.